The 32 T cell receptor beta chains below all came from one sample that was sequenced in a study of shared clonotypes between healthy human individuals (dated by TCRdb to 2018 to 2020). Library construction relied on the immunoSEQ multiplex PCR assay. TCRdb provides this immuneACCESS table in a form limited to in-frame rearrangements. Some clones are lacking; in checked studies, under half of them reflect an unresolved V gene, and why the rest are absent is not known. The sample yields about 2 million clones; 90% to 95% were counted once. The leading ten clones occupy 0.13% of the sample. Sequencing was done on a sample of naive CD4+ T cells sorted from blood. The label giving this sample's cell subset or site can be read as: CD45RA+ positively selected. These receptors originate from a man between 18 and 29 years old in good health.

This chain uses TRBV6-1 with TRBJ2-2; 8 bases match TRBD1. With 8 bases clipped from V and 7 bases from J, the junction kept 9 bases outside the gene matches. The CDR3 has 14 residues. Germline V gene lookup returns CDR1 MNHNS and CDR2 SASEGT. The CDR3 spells CASLGTGIGGELFF. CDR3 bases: TGTGCCAGCCTCGGGACAGGAATAGGCGGGGAGCTGTTTTTT.

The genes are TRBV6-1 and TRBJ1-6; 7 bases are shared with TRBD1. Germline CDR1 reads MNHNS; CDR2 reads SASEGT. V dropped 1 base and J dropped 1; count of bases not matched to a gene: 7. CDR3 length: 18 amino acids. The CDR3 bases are TGTGCCAGCAGTGAAGACAGGGGCTTTTGGTCCTATAATTCACCCCTCCACTTT. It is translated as CASSEDRGFWSYNSPLHF.

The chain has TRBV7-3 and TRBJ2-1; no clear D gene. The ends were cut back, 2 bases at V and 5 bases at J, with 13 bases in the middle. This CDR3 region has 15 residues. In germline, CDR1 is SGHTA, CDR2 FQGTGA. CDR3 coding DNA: TGTGCCAGCAGCTTAGTTGCACACCTTGACAATGAGCAGTTCTTC. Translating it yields CASSLVAHLDNEQFF.

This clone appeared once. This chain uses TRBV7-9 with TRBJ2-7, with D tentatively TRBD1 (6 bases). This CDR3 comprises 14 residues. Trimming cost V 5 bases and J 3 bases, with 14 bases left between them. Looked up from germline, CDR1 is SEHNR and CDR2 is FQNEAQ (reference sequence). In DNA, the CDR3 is TGTGCCAGCAGCGTAACCCGGACAGACTACGAGCAGTACTTC. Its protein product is CASSVTRTDYEQYF.

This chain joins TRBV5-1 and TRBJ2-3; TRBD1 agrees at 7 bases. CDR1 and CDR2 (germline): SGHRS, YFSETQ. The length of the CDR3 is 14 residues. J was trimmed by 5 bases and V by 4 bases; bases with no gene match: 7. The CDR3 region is CASSGGTGEDTQYF. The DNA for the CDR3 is TGCGCCAGCAGCGGGGGAACAGGGGAAGATACGCAGTATTTT.

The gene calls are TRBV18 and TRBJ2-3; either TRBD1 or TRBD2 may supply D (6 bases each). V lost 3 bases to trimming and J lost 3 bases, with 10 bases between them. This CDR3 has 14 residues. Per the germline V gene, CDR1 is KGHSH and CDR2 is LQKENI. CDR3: CASSPKGGTDTQYF. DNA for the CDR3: TGTGCCAGCTCACCGAAAGGGGGGACAGATACGCAGTATTTT.

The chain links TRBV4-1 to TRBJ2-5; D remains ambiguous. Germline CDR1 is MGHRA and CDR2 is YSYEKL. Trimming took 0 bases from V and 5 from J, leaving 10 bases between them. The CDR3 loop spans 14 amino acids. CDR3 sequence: CASSQDGPRETQYF. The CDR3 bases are TGCGCCAGCAGCCAAGATGGACCGAGGGAGACCCAGTACTTC.

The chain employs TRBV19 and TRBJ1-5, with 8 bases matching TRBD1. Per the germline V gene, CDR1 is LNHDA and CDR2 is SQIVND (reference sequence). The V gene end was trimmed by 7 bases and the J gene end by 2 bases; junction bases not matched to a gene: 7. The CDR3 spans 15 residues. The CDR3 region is CASTLDRVGNQPQHF. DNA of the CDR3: TGTGCCAGTACTCTGGACAGGGTGGGCAATCAGCCCCAGCATTTT. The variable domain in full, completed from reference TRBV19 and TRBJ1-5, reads DGGITQSPKYLFRKEGQNVTLSCEQNLNHDAMYWYRQDPGQGLRLIYYSQIVNDFQKGDIAEGYSVSREKKESFPLTVTSAQKNPTAFYLCASTLDRVGNQPQHFGDGTRLSIL.

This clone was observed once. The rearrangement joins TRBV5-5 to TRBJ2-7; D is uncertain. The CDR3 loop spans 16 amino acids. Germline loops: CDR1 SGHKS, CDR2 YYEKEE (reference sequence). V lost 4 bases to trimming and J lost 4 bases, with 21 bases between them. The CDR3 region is CASSRQLSSVRYEQYF. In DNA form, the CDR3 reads TGTGCCAGCAGCCGTCAACTCAGTTCGGTACGGTACGAGCAGTACTTC.

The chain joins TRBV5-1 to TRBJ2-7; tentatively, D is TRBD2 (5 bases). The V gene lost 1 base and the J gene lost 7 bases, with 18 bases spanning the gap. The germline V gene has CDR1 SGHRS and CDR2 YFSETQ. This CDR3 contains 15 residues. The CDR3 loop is CASSLSPGSSGEQYF. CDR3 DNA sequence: TGCGCCAGCAGCTTGTCCCCGGGATCCTCGGGGGAGCAGTACTTC.

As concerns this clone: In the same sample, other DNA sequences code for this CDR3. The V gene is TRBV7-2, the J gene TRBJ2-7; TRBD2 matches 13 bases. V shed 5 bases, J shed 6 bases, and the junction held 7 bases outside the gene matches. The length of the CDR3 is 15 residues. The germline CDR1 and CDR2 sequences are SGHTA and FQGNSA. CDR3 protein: CASSPELAGGGEQYF. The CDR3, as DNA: TGTGCCAGCAGCCCGGAACTAGCGGGAGGGGGCGAGCAGTACTTC.

CDR3 coding DNA: TGTGCCAGCAGCTTCATACTCCAGGGGGCTCTAAACAATGAGCAGTTCTTC. Translated, it gives CASSFILQGALNNEQFF. The chain combines TRBV7-3 with TRBJ2-1; TRBD1 agrees at 8 bases. The germline CDR1 and CDR2 sequences are SGHTA and FQGTGA. This CDR3 has 17 amino acids. V lost 3 bases and J lost 5; bases outside the gene matches: 12. Based on the CDR3 plus reference TRBV7-3 and TRBJ2-1, the full variable domain is GAGVSQTPSNKVTEKGKYVELRCDPISGHTALYWYRQSLGQGPEFLIYFQGTGAADDSGLPNDRFFAVRPEGSVSTLKIQRTERGDSAVYLCASSFILQGALNNEQFFGPGTRLTVL.

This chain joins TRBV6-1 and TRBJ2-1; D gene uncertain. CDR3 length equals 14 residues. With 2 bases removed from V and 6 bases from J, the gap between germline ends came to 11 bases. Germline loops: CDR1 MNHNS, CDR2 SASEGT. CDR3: CASSEYYGPNEQFF. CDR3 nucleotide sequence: TGTGCCAGCAGTGAATACTACGGCCCCAATGAGCAGTTCTTC.

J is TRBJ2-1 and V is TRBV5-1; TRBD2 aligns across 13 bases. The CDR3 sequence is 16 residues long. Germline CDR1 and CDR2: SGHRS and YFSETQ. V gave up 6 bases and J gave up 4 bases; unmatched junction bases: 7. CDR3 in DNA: TGCGCCAGCATCCCTGGGACTAGCGGGATGTACAATGAGCAGTTCTTC. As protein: CASIPGTSGMYNEQFF.

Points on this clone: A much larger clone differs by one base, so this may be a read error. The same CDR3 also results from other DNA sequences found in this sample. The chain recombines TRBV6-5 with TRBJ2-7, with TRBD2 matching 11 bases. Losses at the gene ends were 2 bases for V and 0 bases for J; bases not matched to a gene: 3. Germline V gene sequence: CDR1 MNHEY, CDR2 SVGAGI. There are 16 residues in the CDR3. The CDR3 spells CASSYGGTSGSYEQYF. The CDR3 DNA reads TGTGCCAGCAGTTACGGTGGGACTAGCGGCTCCTACGAGCAGTACTTC.

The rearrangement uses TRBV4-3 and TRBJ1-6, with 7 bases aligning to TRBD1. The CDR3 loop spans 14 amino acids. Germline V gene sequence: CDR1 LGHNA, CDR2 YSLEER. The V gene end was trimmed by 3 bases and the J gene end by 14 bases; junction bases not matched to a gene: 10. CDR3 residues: CASSQRQGGFALHF. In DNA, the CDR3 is TGCGCCAGCAGCCAGAGACAGGGAGGGTTTGCCCTCCACTTT.

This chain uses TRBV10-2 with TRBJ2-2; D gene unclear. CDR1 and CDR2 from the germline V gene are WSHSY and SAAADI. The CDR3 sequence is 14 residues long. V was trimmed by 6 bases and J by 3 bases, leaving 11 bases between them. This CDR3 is CASSPLTHTGELFF. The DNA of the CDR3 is TGCGCCAGCAGCCCACTAACCCACACCGGGGAGCTGTTTTTT.

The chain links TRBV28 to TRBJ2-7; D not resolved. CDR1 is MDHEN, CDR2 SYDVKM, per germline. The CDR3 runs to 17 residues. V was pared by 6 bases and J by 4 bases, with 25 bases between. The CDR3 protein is CASRPMRRVSQAYEQYF. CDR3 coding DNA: TGTGCCAGCAGGCCGATGCGTAGAGTTTCTCAGGCTTACGAGCAGTACTTC.

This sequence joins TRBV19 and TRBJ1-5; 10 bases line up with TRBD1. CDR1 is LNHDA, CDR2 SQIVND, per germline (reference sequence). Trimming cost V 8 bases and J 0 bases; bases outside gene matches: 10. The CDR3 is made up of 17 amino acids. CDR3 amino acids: CASHNRGDRGSNQPQHF. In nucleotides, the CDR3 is TGTGCCAGTCACAACAGAGGGGACAGGGGTAGCAATCAGCCCCAGCATTTT.

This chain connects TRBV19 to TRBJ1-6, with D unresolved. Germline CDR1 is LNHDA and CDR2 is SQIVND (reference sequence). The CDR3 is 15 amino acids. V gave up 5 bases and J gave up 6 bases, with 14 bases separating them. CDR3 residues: CASSLGVEINSPLHF. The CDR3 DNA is TGTGCCAGTAGTCTTGGGGTAGAGATTAATTCACCCCTCCACTTT.

The CDR3 sequence is CATSRDLGQGLNTEAFF. DNA for the CDR3: TGTGCCACCAGCAGAGATTTGGGACAGGGACTGAACACTGAAGCTTTCTTT. The chain combines TRBV15 with TRBJ1-1; 9 nucleotides match TRBD1. After removal of 0 bases from V and 0 bases from J, the junction contained 5 bases not matched to a gene. CDR1 LNHNV and CDR2 YYDKDF come from the germline V gene (reference sequence). CDR3 length: 17 amino acids.

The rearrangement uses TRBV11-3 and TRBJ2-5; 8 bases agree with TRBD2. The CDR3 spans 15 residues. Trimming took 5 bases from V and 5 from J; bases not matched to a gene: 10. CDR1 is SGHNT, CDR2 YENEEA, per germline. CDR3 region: CASSSREGRDETQYF. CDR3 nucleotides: TGTGCCAGCAGCAGTCGGGAGGGGAGGGACGAGACCCAGTACTTC.

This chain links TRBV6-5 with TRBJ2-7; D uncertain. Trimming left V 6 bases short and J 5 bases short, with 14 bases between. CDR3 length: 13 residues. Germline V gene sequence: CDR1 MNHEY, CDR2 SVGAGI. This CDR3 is CASSRWKEDEQYF. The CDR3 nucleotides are TGTGCCAGCAGCAGGTGGAAGGAAGACGAGCAGTACTTC.

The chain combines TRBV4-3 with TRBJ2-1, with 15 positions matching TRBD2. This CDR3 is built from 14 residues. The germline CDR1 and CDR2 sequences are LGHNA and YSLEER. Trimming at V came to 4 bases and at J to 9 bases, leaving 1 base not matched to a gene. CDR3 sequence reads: CASSLGLAGGEQFF. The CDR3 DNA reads TGCGCCAGCAGCCTGGGACTAGCGGGAGGTGAGCAGTTCTTC.

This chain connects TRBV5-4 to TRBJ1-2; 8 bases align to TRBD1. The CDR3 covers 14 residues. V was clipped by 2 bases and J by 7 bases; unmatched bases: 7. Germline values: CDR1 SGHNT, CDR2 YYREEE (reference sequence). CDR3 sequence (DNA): TGTGCCAGCAGCTTCGAATCAGGGGGCAGTGGCTACACCTTC. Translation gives CASSFESGGSGYTF. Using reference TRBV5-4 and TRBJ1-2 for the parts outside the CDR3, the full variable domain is ETGVTQSPTHLIKTRGQQVTLRCSSQSGHNTVSWYQQALGQGPQFIFQYYREEENGRGNFPPRFSGLQFPNYSSELNVNALELDDSALYLCASSFESGGSGYTFGSGTRLTVV.

CDR3: CASRPTTVTGELFF. The CDR3 DNA is TGTGCCAGTAGGCCAACGACAGTCACCGGGGAGCTGTTTTTT. The gene calls are TRBV19 and TRBJ2-2, with a weak D call TRBD1 (5 bases). From germline, CDR1 is LNHDA and CDR2 SQIVND (reference sequence). Trimming took off 6 bases at V and 4 bases at J, with 12 bases between the two ends. The CDR3 length is 14 residues.

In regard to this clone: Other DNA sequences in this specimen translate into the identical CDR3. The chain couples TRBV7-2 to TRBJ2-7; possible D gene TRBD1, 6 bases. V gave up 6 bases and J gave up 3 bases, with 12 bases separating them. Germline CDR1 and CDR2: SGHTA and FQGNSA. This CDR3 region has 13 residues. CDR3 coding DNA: TGTGCCAGCAGTCCCAGGGGTGGCTACGAGCAGTACTTC. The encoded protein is CASSPRGGYEQYF.

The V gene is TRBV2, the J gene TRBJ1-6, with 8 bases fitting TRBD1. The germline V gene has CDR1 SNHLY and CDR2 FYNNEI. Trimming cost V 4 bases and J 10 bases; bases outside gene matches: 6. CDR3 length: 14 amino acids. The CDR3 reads CASSVGQGGSPLHF. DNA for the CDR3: TGTGCCAGCAGTGTTGGACAGGGAGGGTCACCCCTCCACTTT.

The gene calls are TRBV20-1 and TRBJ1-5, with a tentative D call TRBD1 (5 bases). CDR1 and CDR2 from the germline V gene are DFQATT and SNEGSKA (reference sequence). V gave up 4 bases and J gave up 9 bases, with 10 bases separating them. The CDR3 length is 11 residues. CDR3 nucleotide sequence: TGCAGTGCTAAAGGGGAACGGCCCCAGCATTTT. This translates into CSAKGERPQHF.

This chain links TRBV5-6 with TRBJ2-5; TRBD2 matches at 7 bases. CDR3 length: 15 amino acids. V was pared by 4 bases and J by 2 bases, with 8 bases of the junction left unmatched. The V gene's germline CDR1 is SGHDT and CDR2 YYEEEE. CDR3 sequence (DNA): TGTGCCAGCAGCAAAGAGACTAGCCTACAAGAGACCCAGTACTTC. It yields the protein CASSKETSLQETQYF.

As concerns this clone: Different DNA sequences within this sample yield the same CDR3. The CDR3 is CASSLGLAESSYNEQFF. CDR3 nucleotides: TGTGCCAGCAGCCTGGGACTAGCGGAAAGCTCCTACAATGAGCAGTTCTTC. The rearrangement uses TRBV5-6 and TRBJ2-1; 11 bases are a match to TRBD2. With 4 bases clipped from V and 0 bases from J, the junction kept 6 bases outside the gene matches. Per germline, CDR1 SGHDT and CDR2 YYEEEE. CDR3 length equals 17 residues.

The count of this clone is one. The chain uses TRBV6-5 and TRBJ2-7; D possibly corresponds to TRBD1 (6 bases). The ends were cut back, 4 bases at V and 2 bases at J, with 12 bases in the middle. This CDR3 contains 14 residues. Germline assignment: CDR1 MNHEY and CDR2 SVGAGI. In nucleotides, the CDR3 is TGTGCCAGCAGTTGGAACAGGGTGGCCTACGAGCAGTACTTC. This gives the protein CASSWNRVAYEQYF.